Listed below are T cell receptor beta chains from one sample, sequenced in a study of blood T cell repertoires in COVID-19. TCRdb's copy holds only in-frame clones and misses some; the assay was immunoSEQ multiplex PCR. This table holds 70,000 to 100,000 clones, 90% found once. Sequencing was performed on peripheral blood. The receptors were gathered from an elderly woman with active or convalescent COVID-19. Each CDR3 is given with its conserved first and last residue. The order of the fields is CDR3 DNA, CDR3 protein, clone size, D gene, J gene, CDR3 length, V gene. D genes are given only for firm matches. A clone size is listed for some rows: how often the clone was seen (once, few, many), or a class if it is expanded.

DNA: TGTGCCAGCAGCCCCCGGACAGGTTCCTACAATGAGCAGTTCTTC
CDR3: CASSPRTGSYNEQFF
size: NA
D: TRBD1
J: TRBJ2-1
length: 15
V: TRBV7-8

DNA: TGTGCCAGCAGCTTATTTTCCCTGAAGAGTACGCAGTATTTT
CDR3: CASSLFSLKSTQYF
size: NA
D: NA
J: TRBJ2-3
length: 14
V: TRBV7-2

DNA: TGTGCCAGCAGCGCTAGCGGGTACGGGGTCGAGCAGTACTTC
CDR3: CASSASGYGVEQYF
size: NA
D: TRBD2
J: TRBJ2-7
length: 14
V: TRBV28

DNA: TGTGCCAGCAGAAGCAGAGGTAAAGACACTGAAGCTTTCTTT
CDR3: CASRSRGKDTEAFF
size: NA
D: NA
J: TRBJ1-1
length: 14
V: TRBV27

DNA: TGTGCCAGCAGCGTAGGGACTAGCGGGAGCACCCACGAGCAGTACTTC
CDR3: CASSVGTSGSTHEQYF
size: NA
D: TRBD2
J: TRBJ2-7
length: 16
V: TRBV9

DNA: TGTGCCAGCAGCGGGACAGGTGAAAACTATGGCTACACCTTC
CDR3: CASSGTGENYGYTF
size: NA
D: TRBD1
J: TRBJ1-2
length: 14
V: TRBV28

DNA: TGTGCCACCAGCAGAGTAGCGGGAGGTCCCTCCTACGAGCAGTACTTC
CDR3: CATSRVAGGPSYEQYF
size: NA
D: TRBD2
J: TRBJ2-7
length: 16
V: TRBV15

DNA: TGTGCCAGCAGCTTATTACCAAGCGGAGGGCCCAATGAGCAGTTCTTC
CDR3: CASSLLPSGGPNEQFF
size: few
D: NA
J: TRBJ2-1
length: 16
V: TRBV11-2

DNA: TGTGCCACCAGCAGGGCCCCGTCCCTCGGGGAGACCCAGTACTTC
CDR3: CATSRAPSLGETQYF
size: NA
D: NA
J: TRBJ2-5
length: 15
V: TRBV15

DNA: TGCGCCAGCAGCTTCTGGAACACAGGGTCTAGCACAGATACGCAGTATTTT
CDR3: CASSFWNTGSSTDTQYF
size: NA
D: NA
J: TRBJ2-3
length: 17
V: TRBV5-1

DNA: TGTGCCAGCGGGGGCAATTCACCCCTCCACTTT
CDR3: CASGGNSPLHF
size: NA
D: NA
J: TRBJ1-6
length: 11
V: TRBV28

DNA: TGCGCCAGCAGCTTGGCCGCGGACACAGATACGCAGTATTTT
CDR3: CASSLAADTDTQYF
size: NA
D: NA
J: TRBJ2-3
length: 14
V: TRBV5-1

DNA: TGTGCCAGAGGAGTCGGGACAGGAAGCCAAGAGACCCAGTACTTC
CDR3: CARGVGTGSQETQYF
size: NA
D: TRBD1
J: TRBJ2-5
length: 15
V: TRBV2

DNA: TGTGCCACCAGCAGAGACAGTAGCAATCAGCCCCAGCATTTT
CDR3: CATSRDSSNQPQHF
size: NA
D: NA
J: TRBJ1-5
length: 14
V: TRBV15

DNA: TGTGCCAGCAGCTCCGGACAGGGGACCCTTTTGATCAACACTGAAGCTTTCTTT
CDR3: CASSSGQGTLLINTEAFF
size: few
D: TRBD1
J: TRBJ1-1
length: 18
V: TRBV5-4

DNA: TGTGCCATCAGTGTAAGCGGGCTAGACAAGAATGAGCAGTTCTTC
CDR3: CAISVSGLDKNEQFF
size: NA
D: NA
J: TRBJ2-1
length: 15
V: TRBV10-3

DNA: TGCGCCAGCAGCTTGCGGGGGGGCTCTGGAAACACCATATATTTT
CDR3: CASSLRGGSGNTIYF
size: NA
D: NA
J: TRBJ1-3
length: 15
V: TRBV5-1

DNA: TGTGCCAGCAGACCTAGCGGGGGGAACAATGAGCAGTTCTTC
CDR3: CASRPSGGNNEQFF
size: NA
D: TRBD2
J: TRBJ2-1
length: 14
V: TRBV6-5

DNA: TGTGCCACCAGCACCCCAAGGGGGCAGGGACAGGGGAATCAGCCCCAGCATTTT
CDR3: CATSTPRGQGQGNQPQHF
size: NA
D: TRBD1
J: TRBJ1-5
length: 18
V: TRBV15

DNA: TGTGCCAGCAAACTAGCGTTAGCAGATGAGCAGTTCTTC
CDR3: CASKLALADEQFF
size: NA
D: TRBD2
J: TRBJ2-1
length: 13
V: TRBV7-9

DNA: TGTGCCAGCAGTTTGAGGGGGATGAACTACGAGCAGTACTTC
CDR3: CASSLRGMNYEQYF
size: NA
D: NA
J: TRBJ2-7
length: 14
V: TRBV28

DNA: TGTGCCAGCAGTCTCCCAGGGTCTAAACAGTATTTT
CDR3: CASSLPGSKQYF
size: NA
D: NA
J: TRBJ2-3
length: 12
V: TRBV28

DNA: TGTGCCAGCAAGAGGCTAGCGGGAGGGTCAGATACGCAGTATTTT
CDR3: CASKRLAGGSDTQYF
size: NA
D: TRBD2
J: TRBJ2-3
length: 15
V: TRBV28

DNA: TGTGCCAGCAGTTACCCCGGGACAGGGGAGAACACTGAAGCTTTCTTT
CDR3: CASSYPGTGENTEAFF
size: NA
D: TRBD1
J: TRBJ1-1
length: 16
V: TRBV6-5

DNA: TGTGCCAGCAGCTCAGGGCTAGGTCAGCCCCAGCATTTT
CDR3: CASSSGLGQPQHF
size: NA
D: NA
J: TRBJ1-5
length: 13
V: TRBV28

DNA: TGTGCCAGCAGTTTTTTAAATTCACCCCTCCACTTT
CDR3: CASSFLNSPLHF
size: NA
D: NA
J: TRBJ1-6
length: 12
V: TRBV27

DNA: TGTGCTTGGAGCCGGGACACAGCCTACAATGAGCAGTTCTTC
CDR3: CAWSRDTAYNEQFF
size: NA
D: NA
J: TRBJ2-1
length: 14
V: TRBV30

DNA: TGTGCCACCAGCAGAGCCCAATTCAATCAGCCCCAGCATTTT
CDR3: CATSRAQFNQPQHF
size: NA
D: NA
J: TRBJ1-5
length: 14
V: TRBV15

DNA: TGTGCCAGCAGCTCCCGGGACAGGGGGCTTGGGACCGGGGAGCTGTTTTTT
CDR3: CASSSRDRGLGTGELFF
size: NA
D: TRBD1
J: TRBJ2-2
length: 17
V: TRBV7-2

DNA: TGTGCCAGCAGCTACGCAGCGCAATTCGCTTTCTTT
CDR3: CASSYAAQFAFF
size: NA
D: NA
J: TRBJ1-1
length: 12
V: TRBV12-3/TRBV12-4

DNA: TGTGCCAGCGGGGTGGGAGATTACAATGAGCAGTTCTTC
CDR3: CASGVGDYNEQFF
size: NA
D: NA
J: TRBJ2-1
length: 13
V: TRBV7-9

DNA: TGTGCCAGCAGCTTGGGGGCGGGAGGGCAGACTAAGGAGCAGTTCTTC
CDR3: CASSLGAGGQTKEQFF
size: once
D: TRBD2
J: TRBJ2-1
length: 16
V: TRBV5-4

DNA: TGCGCCAGCTTTTTTCTCTGTGGCTACACCTTC
CDR3: CASFFLCGYTF
size: NA
D: NA
J: TRBJ1-2
length: 11
V: TRBV27

DNA: TGTGCCAGCTGCCGGACTAGCGGGAGGCTAGGGACCCAGTACTTC
CDR3: CASCRTSGRLGTQYF
size: NA
D: TRBD2
J: TRBJ2-5
length: 15
V: TRBV9

DNA: TGTGCCAGCAGCCAAGGTTGGAGGGCGCAGTCAACTAATGAAAAACTGTTTTTT
CDR3: CASSQGWRAQSTNEKLFF
size: NA
D: NA
J: TRBJ1-4
length: 18
V: TRBV3-1/TRBV3-2

DNA: TGTGCCAGCAGCTTAGATGGCCTTCAGCCCCAGCATTTT
CDR3: CASSLDGLQPQHF
size: NA
D: NA
J: TRBJ1-5
length: 13
V: TRBV7-9

DNA: TGTGCCAGCAGCCAACTGGGCAGAGACTCCTACGAGCAGTACTTC
CDR3: CASSQLGRDSYEQYF
size: NA
D: NA
J: TRBJ2-7
length: 15
V: TRBV14

DNA: TGCGCCACCACGAAGGACAGAAGCACAGATACGCAGTATTTT
CDR3: CATTKDRSTDTQYF
size: NA
D: NA
J: TRBJ2-3
length: 14
V: TRBV5-1

DNA: TGCAGCGCCCAAAACCCAGGGTCGGAAGCTTTCTTT
CDR3: CSAQNPGSEAFF
size: NA
D: NA
J: TRBJ1-1
length: 12
V: TRBV29-1

DNA: TGTGCCAGCCGAATACAGGGGGGAGCAGATACGCAGTATTTT
CDR3: CASRIQGGADTQYF
size: NA
D: TRBD1
J: TRBJ2-3
length: 14
V: TRBV7-3